These T cell receptor beta chains were read from a single sample in a study of cytomegalovirus exposure and HLA in healthy donors. Clones were read by immunoSEQ multiplex PCR, and TCRdb kept only the in-frame ones, dropping some. The top ten hold roughly a sixth of the sample, which has roughly 120,000 clones, around 69% seen once. Sequencing was performed on PBMCs. These receptors were taken from a man aged 50 to 59 in good health and CMV-seropositive. The CDR3 runs from the conserved cysteine through the conserved F or W. Each record gives: V gene, D gene, clone size, J gene, CDR3 protein, CDR3 DNA. D genes are given only for firm matches. The listing skips clone size in some rows; elsewhere it reads once, few, many or a size class.

>TRBV10-2|TRBD2|.|TRBJ2-7
CASRETSGSGEQYF
TGCGCCAGCAGAGAGACTAGCGGGAGCGGAGAGCAGTACTTC
>TRBV18|.|.|TRBJ2-5
CASSPSGVQETQYF
TGTGCCAGCTCACCATCGGGGGTCCAAGAGACCCAGTACTTC
>TRBV6-1|.|.|TRBJ1-5
CASSYRQPQHF
TGTGCCAGCAGTTACCGGCAGCCCCAGCATTTT
>TRBV25-1|.|.|TRBJ2-4
CASSGRLREIDKNIQYF
TGTGCCAGCAGTGGGAGACTCAGGGAAATCGACAAAAACATTCAGTACTTC
>TRBV7-6|.|.|TRBJ1-2
CASSPGTRGGYTF
TGTGCCAGCAGCCCGGGAACCCGTGGGGGCTACACCTTC
>TRBV7-9|.|.|TRBJ2-1
CASSLQGSYNEQFF
TGTGCCAGCAGCTTACAGGGGTCCTACAATGAGCAGTTCTTC
>TRBV27|.|.|TRBJ2-3
CASRRRETTADTQYF
TGTGCCAGCAGACGTCGGGAGACGACGGCAGATACGCAGTATTTT
>TRBV7-9|TRBD2|few|TRBJ2-7
CASSEGGSWSYEQYF
TGTGCCAGCAGCGAGGGCGGGAGTTGGTCCTACGAGCAGTACTTC
>TRBV7-9|.|.|TRBJ2-7
CASSLGSRDEQYF
TGTGCCAGCAGCCTTGGAAGTCGGGACGAGCAGTACTTC
>TRBV6-1|.|.|TRBJ2-4
CASSDVGLAKNIQYF
TGTGCCAGCAGTGACGTGGGGCTAGCCAAAAACATTCAGTACTTC
>TRBV27|.|.|TRBJ2-5
CASSLGAGRETQYF
TGTGCCAGCAGTTTAGGGGCAGGGCGAGAGACCCAGTACTTC
>TRBV7-2|TRBD2|.|TRBJ2-1
CASSFREGRNNEQFF
TGTGCCAGCAGCTTCCGGGAGGGGAGAAACAATGAGCAGTTCTTC
>TRBV7-9|TRBD1|.|TRBJ1-1
CSSSGSWTGRAGAEAFF
TGTTCCAGCAGCGGGAGTTGGACAGGCCGGGCGGGTGCTGAAGCTTTCTTT
>TRBV10-3|TRBD1|.|TRBJ2-7
CAISDFSRGHDEQYF
TGTGCCATCAGTGATTTTTCCAGGGGGCACGACGAGCAGTACTTC
>TRBV19|.|.|TRBJ2-7
CAATQTASSYEQYF
TGTGCCGCCACGCAGACAGCCTCCTCCTACGAGCAGTACTTC
>TRBV4-2|TRBD1|few|TRBJ2-7
CASSQGQGNPLDHEQYF
TGTGCCAGCAGCCAAGGACAGGGCAACCCCTTGGACCACGAGCAGTACTTC
>TRBV5-1|.|.|TRBJ2-1
CASSPRVSSYNEQFF
TGCGCCAGCAGCCCCAGGGTGAGCTCCTACAATGAGCAGTTCTTC
>TRBV2|TRBD1|.|TRBJ1-2
CAKEQGAAHYGYTF
TGTGCCAAAGAACAGGGGGCAGCGCACTATGGCTACACCTTC
>TRBV6-1|TRBD1|once|TRBJ2-7
CASSAHRTGGAYEQYF
TGTGCCAGCAGTGCCCACCGGACAGGTGGGGCCTACGAGCAGTACTTC
>TRBV6-1|.|.|TRBJ1-6
CASSDRLKSPLHF
TGTGCCAGCAGCGACAGGTTAAAATCACCCCTCCACTTT
>TRBV9|TRBD2|few|TRBJ2-7
CASSVSSGGVYEQYF
TGTGCCAGCAGCGTATCCAGCGGGGGAGTCTACGAGCAGTACTTC
>TRBV28|TRBD1|.|TRBJ2-1
CASSSPGTGELEQFF
TGTGCCAGCAGTTCCCCCGGGACAGGAGAATTGGAGCAGTTCTTC
>TRBV6-5|TRBD1|.|TRBJ1-6
CASSEGTGVSPLHF
TGTGCCAGCAGTGAAGGGACAGGGGTTTCACCCCTCCACTTT
>TRBV6-6|.|.|TRBJ2-7
CASGPSQYEQYF
TGTGCCAGCGGGCCCTCCCAGTACGAGCAGTACTTC
>TRBV19|TRBD1|.|TRBJ1-2
CASTKDRGHYGYTF
TGTGCCAGTACGAAGGACAGGGGTCACTATGGCTACACCTTC
>TRBV6-1|TRBD1|.|TRBJ1-6
CASSSQGARNSPLHF
TGTGCCAGCAGTTCTCAGGGGGCACGTAATTCACCCCTCCACTTT
>TRBV6-5|.|.|TRBJ1-2
CASSLGRGGRGYTF
TGTGCCAGCAGTCTGGGGCGGGGGGGTCGTGGCTACACCTTC
>TRBV10-2|TRBD1|.|TRBJ1-4
CASRDRGNEKLFF
TGCGCCAGCCGGGACAGGGGAAACGAAAAACTGTTTTTT
>TRBV2|.|.|TRBJ2-7
CASSFSGQAYEQYF
TGTGCCAGCAGTTTCTCGGGACAAGCCTACGAGCAGTACTTC
>TRBV25-1|.|.|TRBJ2-7
CATGLTGVYEQYF
TGTGCCACCGGCCTCACAGGAGTCTACGAGCAGTACTTC
>TRBV27|.|few|TRBJ2-6
CASRPRSGANVLTF
TGTGCCAGCAGGCCTAGGAGCGGGGCCAACGTCCTGACTTTC
>TRBV9|.|.|TRBJ1-2
CASSVADSAGYTF
TGTGCCAGCAGCGTCGCAGACAGCGCCGGCTACACCTTC
>TRBV18|.|.|TRBJ1-6
CASSLGGFDSPLHF
TGTGCCAGCTCCCTGGGAGGATTTGATTCACCCCTCCACTTT
>TRBV14|.|.|TRBJ1-3
CASSRPGHPSGNTIYF
TGTGCCAGCAGCCGCCCGGGACATCCCTCTGGAAACACCATATATTTT
>TRBV7-9|.|few|TRBJ1-3
CASSLGTGNTIYF
TGTGCCAGCAGCTTAGGGACAGGAAACACCATATATTTT
>TRBV27|TRBD2|.|TRBJ2-3
CASMVAGTDTQYF
TGTGCCAGCATGGTAGCGGGAACTGATACGCAGTATTTT
>TRBV27|.|.|TRBJ2-1
CASSLPTTKGNEQFF
TGTGCCAGCAGTTTACCAACCACCAAGGGGAATGAGCAGTTCTTC